The next 26 T cell receptor beta chains were all read from a single sample in a study of shared clonotypes between healthy human individuals. CD45RO-negative, CCR7-selected cells formed the naive CD8 fraction, which excluded terminally differentiated effector memory CD45RA+ cells. The table came from immunoSEQ multiplex PCR; TCRdb's copy has only in-frame clones and leaves some out. The sample includes about 1.9 million clones, about 93% of them seen just once. Input material: naive CD8+ T cells from PBMCs. These receptors came from a young man in good health. Some clones in this sample may be carry-over from other donors' samples.

The chain recombines TRBV29-1 with TRBJ2-5, with TRBD1 matching over 9 bases. The tail of the sequence fits TRBJ2-7 better, so the J call may be wrong. Germline loops: CDR1 SQVTM, CDR2 ANQGSEA. The CDR3 consists of 13 residues. The CDR3 nucleotides are TGCAGCGCTCGGACAGGGGCCATCTACGAGCAGTACTTC. Residues: CSARTGAIYEQYF.

This clone was counted a single time. V is TRBV4-1 and J is TRBJ1-2; perhaps TRBD1 as D (5 bases). Germline CDR1 MGHRA, CDR2 YSYEKL. There are 14 residues in the CDR3. Trimming took off 0 bases at V and 5 bases at J, with 10 bases between the two ends. CDR3 in amino acids: CASSQDTGFYGYTF. The CDR3 region has the DNA TGCGCCAGCAGCCAAGATACAGGTTTTTATGGCTACACCTTC.

This clone was counted a few times. The chain is built from TRBV29-1 and TRBJ1-1; D remains ambiguous. Germline-derived CDR1 and CDR2 are SQVTM and ANQGSEA. Trimming shortened V by 6 bases and J by 1 base, and 12 bases separated the two germline ends. The CDR3 runs 13 residues. CDR3 region: CSVYVAGNTEAFF. The CDR3 DNA sequence: TGCAGCGTCTATGTGGCGGGGAACACTGAAGCTTTCTTT.

The chain couples TRBV7-9 to TRBJ2-3, with D unclear. The CDR3 is 16 amino acids. Trimming cost V 3 bases and J 11 bases, with 24 bases left between them. Germline lookup yields CDR1 SEHNR and CDR2 FQNEAQ (reference sequence). CDR3 bases: TGTGCCAGCAGCTTCCCTACACTTGGGGTACCGGTTGTGCAGTATTTT. Its translation is CASSFPTLGVPVVQYF.

The chain recombines TRBV7-6 with TRBJ1-1; D is unresolved. The CDR3 is made up of 15 amino acids. Per the germline V gene, CDR1 is SGHVS and CDR2 is FNYEAQ. V was trimmed by 1 base and J by 4 bases, leaving 13 bases between them. CDR3 sequence reads: CASSLGGGPTTEAFF. The CDR3 region has the DNA TGTGCCAGCAGCTTAGGAGGTGGGCCTACCACTGAAGCTTTCTTT.

This chain links TRBV28 with TRBJ2-3; weak D call: TRBD2 (6 bases). CDR1 is MDHEN, CDR2 SYDVKM, per germline. Trimming shortened V by 3 bases and J by 4 bases, and 14 bases separated the two germline ends. The CDR3 length is 15 residues. In nucleotides, the CDR3 is TGTGCCAGCAGTTTGAGTCGGGAGAGGGCAGATACGCAGTATTTT. It yields the protein CASSLSRERADTQYF.

The rearrangement uses TRBV2 and TRBJ2-7; perhaps TRBD1 as D (5 bases). CDR3 length: 16 residues. Germline V gene sequence: CDR1 SNHLY, CDR2 FYNNEI. The ends were cut back, 3 bases at V and 3 bases at J, with 18 bases in the middle. The CDR3 protein is CASSEWQGIGDYEQYF. DNA for the CDR3: TGTGCCAGCAGTGAGTGGCAGGGAATTGGAGACTACGAGCAGTACTTC. Variable domain in full (rest from reference TRBV2 and TRBJ2-7): EPEVTQTPSHQVTQMGQEVILRCVPISNHLYFYWYRQILGQKVEFLVSFYNNEISEKSEIFDDQFSVERPDGSNFTLKIRSTKLEDSAMYFCASSEWQGIGDYEQYFGPGTRLTVT.

Note on this clone: Other DNA sequences within the sample encode an identical CDR3. This sequence joins TRBV27 and TRBJ2-1; a possible D gene is TRBD2 (5 bases). Trimming removed 3 bases at V and 4 bases at J, with 13 bases between. This CDR3 contains 15 residues. The germline V gene has CDR1 MNHEY and CDR2 SMNVEV (reference sequence). CDR3 sequence reads: CASSFSGEGYNEQFF. The CDR3, as DNA: TGTGCCAGCAGTTTCTCCGGGGAAGGGTACAATGAGCAGTTCTTC.

Notes on this clone: Other DNA variants within this sample encode the same CDR3. The rearrangement joins TRBV7-9 to TRBJ2-1; D unresolved. Trimming cost V 5 bases and J 0 bases, with 11 bases left between them. CDR3 length equals 15 residues. Germline assignment: CDR1 SEHNR and CDR2 FQNEAQ (reference sequence). The CDR3 nucleotides are TGTGCCAGCAGCCCTCCAGCTAGCTCCTACAATGAGCAGTTCTTC. This sequence encodes CASSPPASSYNEQFF.

The gene calls are TRBV4-3 and TRBJ2-5; weak D call: TRBD1 (5 bases). Trimming shortened V by 4 bases and J by 3 bases, and 15 bases separated the two germline ends. The CDR3 extends over 15 amino acids. The germline gives CDR1 LGHNA, CDR2 YSLEER. In DNA form, the CDR3 reads TGCGCCAGCAGCCCCCGCTGGACAACGAAAGAGACCCAGTACTTC. It yields the protein CASSPRWTTKETQYF.

The chain combines TRBV12-5 with TRBJ1-5, with 7 bases that match TRBD1. The CDR3 is 14 residues long. Germline CDR1 reads LGHNT; CDR2 reads FRNRAP. The V and J ends lost 7 bases and 7 bases, in that order; junction bases with no gene match: 10. The CDR3 loop reads CASAHQGEGQPQHF. The DNA for the CDR3 is TGTGCTAGTGCTCACCAGGGGGAGGGCCAGCCCCAGCATTTT.

The rearrangement uses TRBV5-6 and TRBJ2-7, with D uncertain. The V gene's germline CDR1 is SGHDT and CDR2 YYEEEE. The V end lost 1 base, the J end lost 0 bases, and 5 bases lay between the germline ends. The CDR3 runs to 13 residues. CDR3 protein: CASSLPVSYEQYF. The CDR3 bases are TGTGCCAGCAGCTTGCCGGTCTCCTACGAGCAGTACTTC.

This sequence joins TRBV5-6 and TRBJ1-2; 9 bases map to TRBD1. The V segment lost 3 bases and the J segment 2 bases; nucleotides outside the gene matches: 5. Germline assignment: CDR1 SGHDT and CDR2 YYEEEE. The CDR3 covers 15 residues. The CDR3 bases are TGTGCCAGCAGCTATTGGACAGGGGTAAACTATGGCTACACCTTC. Protein sequence: CASSYWTGVNYGYTF.

This clone has a single count. J is TRBJ2-2 and V is TRBV5-4; tentative D call: TRBD2 (5 bases). This CDR3 contains 13 residues. V lost 7 bases, J lost 6 bases, and 13 bases lay in between. From germline, CDR1 is SGHNT and CDR2 YYREEE (reference sequence). CDR3 sequence (DNA): TGTGCCAGCGGGGTCCGGGGTGCCGGGGAGCTGTTTTTT. Amino acid sequence: CASGVRGAGELFF.

This chain links TRBV29-1 with TRBJ1-4; D ambiguous. The CDR3 is made up of 12 amino acids. The germline V gene has CDR1 SQVTM and CDR2 ANQGSEA. V was clipped by 5 bases and J by 7 bases, with 11 bases between them. CDR3 DNA: TGCAGCGTTCTCGGGGATGGTGAAAAACTGTTTTTT. As protein: CSVLGDGEKLFF.

The V call is TRBV29-1, the J call TRBJ2-7; the D is unclear. V was clipped by 0 bases and J by 3 bases, with 9 bases between them. The CDR3 runs 13 residues. Germline V lookup: CDR1 SQVTM, CDR2 ANQGSEA. The CDR3: CSVEDHRSYEQYF. CDR3 in DNA: TGCAGCGTTGAAGATCACCGCAGCTACGAGCAGTACTTC.

The genes are TRBV7-6 and TRBJ2-1, with D perhaps TRBD2 (5 bases). CDR3 size: 15 residues. V was cut by 2 bases and J by 7 bases, with 15 bases left in between. Germline assignment: CDR1 SGHVS and CDR2 FNYEAQ. The CDR3 bases are TGTGCCAGCAGCTTAATCCGTATCCCGGGAAATGAGCAGTTCTTC. It yields the protein CASSLIRIPGNEQFF. Full variable domain (remainder filled in from reference TRBV7-6 and TRBJ2-1): GAGVSQSPRYKVTKRGQDVALRCDPISGHVSLYWYRQALGQGPEFLTYFNYEAQQDKSGLPNDRFSAERPEGSISTLTIQRTEQRDSAMYRCASSLIRIPGNEQFFGPGTRLTVL.

The chain couples TRBV27 to TRBJ2-1; D possibly uses TRBD1 or TRBD2 (5 bases each). CDR1 is MNHEY, CDR2 SMNVEV, per germline (reference sequence). The ends were cut back, 3 bases at V and 3 bases at J, with 12 bases in the middle. The CDR3 contains 15 residues. In nucleotides, the CDR3 is TGTGCCAGCAGTTTGGGACCGGTTGACTACAATGAGCAGTTCTTC. Amino acid sequence: CASSLGPVDYNEQFF.

The gene calls are TRBV9 and TRBJ1-5; D unclear. The CDR3 sequence is 15 residues long. Germline V gene data show CDR1 as SGDLS and CDR2 as YYNGEE. V gave up 4 bases and J gave up 6 bases, with 17 bases separating them. The CDR3 DNA is TGTGCCAGCAGCAATCGGAGGGATGAGGGTCAGCCCCAGCATTTT. Amino acid sequence: CASSNRRDEGQPQHF. Full variable domain (outside the CDR3, taken from reference TRBV9 and TRBJ1-5): DSGVTQTPKHLITATGQRVTLRCSPRSGDLSVYWYQQSLDQGLQFLIQYYNGEERAKGNILERFSAQQFPDLHSELNLSSLELGDSALYFCASSNRRDEGQPQHFGDGTRLSIL.

V usage is TRBV27 and J usage is TRBJ2-5, with 7 bases matching TRBD1. In germline, CDR1 is MNHEY, CDR2 SMNVEV (reference sequence). This CDR3 is built from 14 residues. With V trimmed by 3 bases and J by 5 bases, 6 bases remained unmatched. The CDR3 nucleotides are TGTGCCAGCAGTTTTGGCAGGGGGTCGGAGACCCAGTACTTC. It encodes CASSFGRGSETQYF.

This CDR3 is CAWSPPVDTEAFF. The CDR3 nucleotides are TGTGCCTGGAGTCCACCGGTTGACACTGAAGCTTTCTTT. The chain couples TRBV30 to TRBJ1-1; no reliable D call. The V gene's germline CDR1 is GTSNPN and CDR2 SVGIG (reference sequence). This CDR3 comprises 13 residues. Trimming stripped 2 bases from V and 3 bases from J, with 10 bases between.

In its sample, this clone was seen once. The CDR3 loop reads CASSPLKGGMSADTQYF. CDR3 nucleotide sequence: TGTGCCAGCAGCCCCCTAAAGGGCGGGATGAGCGCAGATACGCAGTATTTT. The chain has TRBV7-9 and TRBJ2-3; D possibly corresponds to TRBD2 (6 bases). The length of the CDR3 is 17 residues. Germline CDR1 SEHNR, CDR2 FQNEAQ (reference sequence). Between the trimmed V and J ends, which lost 5 bases and 4 bases, there was a span of 22 bases.

The chain combines TRBV18 with TRBJ2-7, with TRBD2 matching over 11 bases. V trimming: 3 bases; J trimming: 5 bases; junction bases outside the gene matches: 9. The CDR3 totals 16 residues. Germline assignment: CDR1 KGHSH and CDR2 LQKENI. CDR3 amino acids: CASSPTTSGSHHEQYF. The CDR3 coding sequence is TGTGCCAGCTCACCGACAACTAGCGGGAGCCACCACGAGCAGTACTTC.

The chain employs TRBV5-1 and TRBJ2-7; TRBD1 aligns across 8 bases. In germline, CDR1 is SGHRS, CDR2 YFSETQ. The J segment lost 6 bases and the V segment lost 0 bases, leaving 8 bases of the junction unmatched. This CDR3 spans 15 amino acids. CDR3 nucleotides: TGCGCCAGCAGCTTGGGAGCAGGGGGCTTTTCCGAGCAGTACTTC. Its protein product is CASSLGAGGFSEQYF.

The chain links TRBV27 to TRBJ2-7; D gene uncertain. The CDR3 is 13 amino acids. The ends were cut back, 5 bases at V and 4 bases at J, with 12 bases in the middle. Germline V gene lookup returns CDR1 MNHEY and CDR2 SMNVEV (reference sequence). In nucleotides, the CDR3 is TGTGCCAGCAGTATACAGAACGGTTACGAGCAGTACTTC. It encodes CASSIQNGYEQYF.

The chain has TRBV10-1 and TRBJ1-2, with D maybe TRBD1 (6 bases). Looked up from germline, CDR1 is WNHNN and CDR2 is SYGVQD (reference sequence). The CDR3 runs 13 residues. V was cut by 2 bases and J by 4 bases, with 8 bases left in between. In DNA form, the CDR3 reads TGCGCCAGCAGTGAGAACAGGGCCTATGGCTACACCTTC. Amino acid sequence: CASSENRAYGYTF.